These 2 T cell receptor beta chains originate from one sample sequenced in a study of PD-L1 blockade in urothelial cancer. Produced via immunoSEQ multiplex PCR; TCRdb's table is partial and in-frame only. The sample includes some 52,000 clones, around 82% of them seen just once. The specimen comprised PBMCs, sampled around atezolizumab (anti-PD-L1) treatment. These receptors all stem from a man aged 40-49 years with urothelial cancer.

This rearrangement joins TRBV6-4 to TRBJ2-1, with TRBD1 identical over 7 bases. The V gene end was trimmed by 2 bases and the J gene end by 8 bases; junction bases not matched to a gene: 12. Germline values: CDR1 MRHNA, CDR2 SNTAGT. The CDR3 has 16 residues. CDR3 loop: CASSDQGQSRSYEQFF. Written as DNA, the CDR3 is TGTGCCAGCAGTGACCAGGGACAGTCAAGGTCCTATGAGCAGTTCTTC.

The chain has TRBV9 and TRBJ2-4; D is perhaps TRBD2 (5 bases). The CDR3 spans 14 residues. From germline, CDR1 is SGDLS and CDR2 YYNGEE. V lost 2 bases and J 9 bases, leaving 15 bases between the germline ends. The CDR3 sequence: CASSVASGEGIQYF. The DNA of the CDR3 is TGTGCCAGCAGCGTCGCCAGTGGAGAGGGCATTCAGTACTTC.